This entry describes one TCR beta chain. Its antigen remains unknown. These data originate in a study of long-term antiretroviral therapy in people with HIV. Losses at the gene ends were 5 bases for V and 5 bases for J; bases not matched to a gene: 8. CDR3 length: 15 amino acids. The germline CDR1 and CDR2 sequences are SSHAT and FNYEAQ (reference sequence). They ran version v3.0 of the immunoSEQ assay at survey level. The assay was immunoSEQ multiplex PCR, and TCRdb's table has in-frame clones only and misses some. The sample lists approximately 23,000 clones; 84% were seen once. Study results and limitations: Following ART, diversity rose but still fell short of transplant donor controls.

The material sequenced was unsorted PBMCs, taken around 5.9 years after starting antiretroviral therapy. The chain recombines TRBV7-7 with TRBJ2-5; the match to TRBD2 covers 10 bases. This receptor was taken from a man under 40 with HIV. The CDR3 DNA sequence: TGTGCCAGCAGCGAGTCGGGTAGCGGGGGGGAGACCCAGTACTTC. Its translation: CASSESGSGGETQYF.